These T cell receptor beta chains were read from a single sample in a study of technical replicates of blood from several donors. Data came from immunoSEQ multiplex PCR; TCRdb stores just in-frame clones and leaves some out. The data hold 75,000 to 90,000 clones, with roughly 93% observed a single time. Material for sequencing was T cells isolated from PBMCs. The source of these receptors is a human donor in good health. Each CDR3 is given with its conserved first and last residue. D genes are given only for firm matches. Size tells how often a clone was seen (once, few, many) or the class of an expanded clone, and some rows leave it out.

v_gene: TRBV19
abundance: once
j_gene: TRBJ1-5
d_gene: -
CDR3aa: CASSIDGGDNQPQHF
CDR3nt: TGTGCCAGTAGTATAGATGGAGGGGACAATCAGCCCCAGCATTTT

v_gene: TRBV11-3
abundance: -
j_gene: TRBJ2-2
d_gene: TRBD1
CDR3aa: CASSLTGGANTGELFF
CDR3nt: TGTGCCAGCAGCTTAACAGGGGGCGCAAACACCGGGGAGCTGTTTTTT

v_gene: TRBV29-1
abundance: -
j_gene: TRBJ1-1
d_gene: -
CDR3aa: CSVEDSPGRRANTEAFF
CDR3nt: TGCAGCGTTGAAGACTCTCCGGGCAGGAGGGCGAACACTGAAGCTTTCTTT

v_gene: TRBV7-3
abundance: -
j_gene: TRBJ2-3
d_gene: TRBD2
CDR3aa: CASSWTSGGTDTQYF
CDR3nt: TGTGCCAGCAGCTGGACTAGCGGGGGCACAGATACGCAGTATTTT

v_gene: TRBV11-3
abundance: -
j_gene: TRBJ2-7
d_gene: TRBD1
CDR3aa: CASSFGTGSIEQYF
CDR3nt: TGTGCCAGCAGCTTTGGGACAGGGTCCATCGAGCAGTACTTC

v_gene: TRBV19
abundance: once
j_gene: TRBJ2-1
d_gene: TRBD2
CDR3aa: CASSILGLAGGPGGNEQFF
CDR3nt: TGTGCCAGTAGTATTTTGGGACTAGCGGGGGGGCCGGGCGGGAATGAGCAGTTCTTC

v_gene: TRBV5-1
abundance: -
j_gene: TRBJ1-1
d_gene: -
CDR3aa: CASSLSWSTEAFF
CDR3nt: TGCGCCAGCAGCTTGTCTTGGAGCACTGAAGCTTTCTTT

v_gene: TRBV6-5
abundance: -
j_gene: TRBJ2-1
d_gene: TRBD2
CDR3aa: CASSELAGFNEQFF
CDR3nt: TGTGCCAGCAGTGAACTAGCGGGGTTCAATGAGCAGTTCTTC

v_gene: TRBV9
abundance: once
j_gene: TRBJ2-5
d_gene: TRBD2
CDR3aa: CASSVSGGAQETQYF
CDR3nt: TGTGCCAGCAGCGTTAGCGGGGGGGCTCAAGAGACCCAGTACTTC

v_gene: TRBV11-3
abundance: -
j_gene: TRBJ2-5
d_gene: TRBD1
CDR3aa: CASSRRTGLETQYF
CDR3nt: TGTGCCAGCAGCCGCAGGACAGGGTTAGAGACCCAGTACTTC

v_gene: TRBV9
abundance: once
j_gene: TRBJ2-6
d_gene: -
CDR3aa: CASGRGANVLTF
CDR3nt: TGTGCCAGCGGGAGGGGGGCCAACGTCCTGACTTTC

v_gene: TRBV5-5
abundance: -
j_gene: TRBJ2-1
d_gene: -
CDR3aa: CASSFHRAYNEQFF
CDR3nt: TGTGCCAGCAGCTTTCACAGGGCCTACAATGAGCAGTTCTTC

v_gene: TRBV9
abundance: -
j_gene: TRBJ2-7
d_gene: TRBD2
CDR3aa: CASSTLSSGGGEQYF
CDR3nt: TGTGCCAGCAGCACCCTGTCTAGCGGGGGGGGCGAGCAGTACTTC

v_gene: TRBV6-5
abundance: -
j_gene: TRBJ1-2
d_gene: -
CDR3aa: CASSYSGAVSGTF
CDR3nt: TGTGCCAGCAGTTACTCGGGGGCAGTCTCTGGGACCTTC

v_gene: TRBV10-1
abundance: once
j_gene: TRBJ1-6
d_gene: -
CDR3aa: CASSEPLQSCGTQNSPLHF
CDR3nt: TGCGCCAGCAGTGAGCCGTTGCAAAGTTGCGGGACCCAGAATTCACCCCTCCACTTT

v_gene: TRBV12-5
abundance: -
j_gene: TRBJ2-2
d_gene: -
CDR3aa: CASGLVQANTGELFF
CDR3nt: TGTGCTAGTGGTTTGGTACAGGCGAACACCGGGGAGCTGTTTTTT

v_gene: TRBV5-6
abundance: -
j_gene: TRBJ2-5
d_gene: -
CDR3aa: CASSTHRGGETQYF
CDR3nt: TGTGCCAGCAGCACCCACAGGGGGGGGGAGACCCAGTACTTC

v_gene: TRBV11-2
abundance: -
j_gene: TRBJ2-3
d_gene: -
CDR3aa: CASSPPENTQYF
CDR3nt: TGTGCCAGCAGCCCACCTGAGAATACGCAGTATTTT

v_gene: TRBV7-6
abundance: -
j_gene: TRBJ2-3
d_gene: TRBD2
CDR3aa: CASSLAAGETDTQYF
CDR3nt: TGTGCCAGCAGCTTAGCAGCGGGAGAAACAGATACGCAGTATTTT

v_gene: TRBV5-1
abundance: -
j_gene: TRBJ2-5
d_gene: -
CDR3aa: CASSPPLAAGEETQYF
CDR3nt: TGCGCCAGCAGCCCACCCTTAGCAGCCGGCGAAGAGACCCAGTACTTC

v_gene: TRBV5-1
abundance: -
j_gene: TRBJ1-4
d_gene: -
CDR3aa: CASSLGGVNEKLFF
CDR3nt: TGCGCCAGCAGCTTAGGCGGGGTTAATGAAAAACTGTTTTTT

v_gene: TRBV28
abundance: -
j_gene: TRBJ1-2
d_gene: TRBD1
CDR3aa: CASTPARGIYGYTF
CDR3nt: TGTGCCAGCACCCCCGCCAGGGGGATCTATGGCTACACCTTC

v_gene: TRBV30
abundance: -
j_gene: TRBJ1-1
d_gene: -
CDR3aa: CAWVPSWAGDTEAFF
CDR3nt: TGTGCCTGGGTTCCCTCGTGGGCAGGGGACACTGAAGCTTTCTTT

v_gene: TRBV5-8
abundance: -
j_gene: TRBJ2-7
d_gene: -
CDR3aa: CASSRGTVANYEQYF
CDR3nt: TGTGCCAGCAGCCGGGGGACCGTAGCAAACTACGAGCAGTACTTC

v_gene: TRBV7-9
abundance: -
j_gene: TRBJ1-2
d_gene: -
CDR3aa: CASSLEGPNYGYTF
CDR3nt: TGTGCCAGCAGCTTAGAGGGGCCTAACTATGGCTACACCTTC

v_gene: TRBV30
abundance: -
j_gene: TRBJ1-1
d_gene: -
CDR3aa: CAWSKGANTEAFF
CDR3nt: TGTGCCTGGAGTAAAGGGGCGAACACTGAAGCTTTCTTT

v_gene: TRBV4-1
abundance: -
j_gene: TRBJ2-2
d_gene: TRBD1
CDR3aa: CASRRTGTNTGELFF
CDR3nt: TGCGCCAGCAGGAGGACAGGGACAAACACCGGGGAGCTGTTTTTT

v_gene: TRBV6-1
abundance: -
j_gene: TRBJ1-2
d_gene: -
CDR3aa: CASTRTDASSGYTF
CDR3nt: TGTGCCAGCACCCGGACAGACGCTTCCTCAGGCTACACCTTC

v_gene: TRBV9
abundance: once
j_gene: TRBJ1-2
d_gene: -
CDR3aa: CASRPSDSPSVYGYTF
CDR3nt: TGTGCCAGCAGACCCTCGGACAGTCCGAGCGTCTATGGCTACACCTTC

v_gene: TRBV28
abundance: -
j_gene: TRBJ1-1
d_gene: -
CDR3aa: CASSDPGMAFF
CDR3nt: TGTGCCAGCAGTGACCCAGGGATGGCTTTCTTT

v_gene: TRBV7-8
abundance: -
j_gene: TRBJ1-3
d_gene: -
CDR3aa: CASSPSGVGNTIYF
CDR3nt: TGTGCCAGCAGTCCATCAGGGGTCGGAAACACCATATATTTT

v_gene: TRBV28
abundance: -
j_gene: TRBJ1-4
d_gene: -
CDR3aa: CASSTGSEKLFF
CDR3nt: TGTGCCAGCAGCACAGGGTCTGAAAAACTGTTTTTT

v_gene: TRBV27
abundance: -
j_gene: TRBJ1-2
d_gene: -
CDR3aa: CASSLGGAGEYGYTF
CDR3nt: TGTGCCAGCAGTTTGGGTGGCGCGGGGGAGTATGGCTACACCTTC

v_gene: TRBV7-6
abundance: -
j_gene: TRBJ2-1
d_gene: TRBD1
CDR3aa: CASSDRDRVYNEQFF
CDR3nt: TGTGCCAGCAGCGACCGGGACAGGGTCTACAATGAGCAGTTCTTC

v_gene: TRBV2
abundance: -
j_gene: TRBJ2-5
d_gene: -
CDR3aa: CASSDEVAVLQETQYF
CDR3nt: TGTGCCAGCAGTGATGAGGTAGCGGTGCTACAAGAGACCCAGTACTTC

v_gene: TRBV5-8
abundance: -
j_gene: TRBJ2-1
d_gene: TRBD2
CDR3aa: CASSASGGAYNEQFF
CDR3nt: TGTGCCAGCAGCGCTAGCGGGGGGGCCTACAATGAGCAGTTCTTC

v_gene: TRBV5-1
abundance: few
j_gene: TRBJ2-3
d_gene: -
CDR3aa: CASSLGEDRQYF
CDR3nt: TGCGCCAGCAGCTTGGGTGAGGACAGGCAGTATTTT

v_gene: TRBV27
abundance: -
j_gene: TRBJ1-2
d_gene: TRBD1
CDR3aa: CASSPLNRGGYGYTF
CDR3nt: TGTGCCAGCAGTCCCCTGAACAGGGGTGGCTATGGCTACACCTTC

v_gene: TRBV7-2
abundance: -
j_gene: TRBJ2-2
d_gene: -
CDR3aa: CASSWAGNTGELFF
CDR3nt: TGTGCCAGCAGCTGGGCAGGGAATACCGGGGAGCTGTTTTTT

v_gene: TRBV2
abundance: -
j_gene: TRBJ1-1
d_gene: -
CDR3aa: CASKIPSQGNPEAFF
CDR3nt: TGTGCCAGCAAAATCCCCTCTCAGGGCAACCCTGAAGCTTTCTTT

v_gene: TRBV30
abundance: many
j_gene: TRBJ1-1
d_gene: -
CDR3aa: CAWAQVMNTEAFF
CDR3nt: TGTGCCTGGGCCCAGGTGATGAACACTGAAGCTTTCTTT

v_gene: TRBV5-4
abundance: -
j_gene: TRBJ1-2
d_gene: -
CDR3aa: CASSQGGGGYTF
CDR3nt: TGTGCCAGCAGCCAAGGGGGGGGCGGCTACACCTTC

v_gene: TRBV7-9
abundance: -
j_gene: TRBJ1-2
d_gene: -
CDR3aa: CASSLVDSRGTSNYGYTF
CDR3nt: TGTGCCAGCAGCTTAGTTGATTCGCGGGGGACCTCTAACTATGGCTACACCTTC

v_gene: TRBV5-4
abundance: -
j_gene: TRBJ1-4
d_gene: -
CDR3aa: CASSLDLLQGTNEKLFF
CDR3nt: TGTGCCAGCAGCTTGGACCTATTACAGGGAACTAATGAAAAACTGTTTTTT

v_gene: TRBV5-1
abundance: -
j_gene: TRBJ1-1
d_gene: -
CDR3aa: CASSREKGQNTEAFF
CDR3nt: TGCGCCAGCAGCCGGGAGAAGGGGCAGAACACTGAAGCTTTCTTT

v_gene: TRBV4-1
abundance: once
j_gene: TRBJ2-4
d_gene: -
CDR3aa: CASRSVFTEPIAKNIQYF
CDR3nt: TGCGCCAGCAGATCGGTCTTCACCGAACCAATAGCCAAAAACATTCAGTACTTC

v_gene: TRBV4-2
abundance: once
j_gene: TRBJ2-5
d_gene: -
CDR3aa: CASSLTGTSPETQYF
CDR3nt: TGTGCCAGCAGCCTTACCGGGACTTCCCCGGAGACCCAGTACTTC

v_gene: TRBV18
abundance: -
j_gene: TRBJ1-3
d_gene: -
CDR3aa: CASSPTKDTFSSGNTIYF
CDR3nt: TGTGCCAGCTCACCAACGAAAGACACCTTCAGCTCTGGAAACACCATATATTTT

v_gene: TRBV29-1
abundance: -
j_gene: TRBJ2-3
d_gene: TRBD1
CDR3aa: CSVVYGTGVTDTQYF
CDR3nt: TGCAGCGTTGTCTACGGGACAGGGGTCACAGATACGCAGTATTTT

v_gene: TRBV4-2
abundance: -
j_gene: TRBJ2-1
d_gene: TRBD1
CDR3aa: CASSQRGTGGNEQFF
CDR3nt: TGTGCCAGCAGCCAACGAGGGACAGGGGGGAATGAGCAGTTCTTC

v_gene: TRBV28
abundance: -
j_gene: TRBJ1-4
d_gene: -
CDR3aa: CASSLPTEKLFF
CDR3nt: TGTGCCAGCAGTTTACCGACAGAAAAACTGTTTTTT

v_gene: TRBV5-1
abundance: -
j_gene: TRBJ2-2
d_gene: -
CDR3aa: CASSLASASAGTGELFF
CDR3nt: TGCGCCAGCAGCTTGGCCTCAGCTAGCGCAGGGACCGGGGAGCTGTTTTTT

v_gene: TRBV5-6
abundance: -
j_gene: TRBJ1-4
d_gene: -
CDR3aa: CASSLTGRGEEKLFF
CDR3nt: TGTGCCAGCAGCTTGACAGGTCGGGGGGAAGAAAAACTGTTTTTT

v_gene: TRBV4-1
abundance: -
j_gene: TRBJ2-7
d_gene: TRBD2
CDR3aa: CASSQDITSGRVEQYF
CDR3nt: TGCGCCAGCAGCCAAGATATAACTAGCGGGAGGGTCGAGCAGTACTTC